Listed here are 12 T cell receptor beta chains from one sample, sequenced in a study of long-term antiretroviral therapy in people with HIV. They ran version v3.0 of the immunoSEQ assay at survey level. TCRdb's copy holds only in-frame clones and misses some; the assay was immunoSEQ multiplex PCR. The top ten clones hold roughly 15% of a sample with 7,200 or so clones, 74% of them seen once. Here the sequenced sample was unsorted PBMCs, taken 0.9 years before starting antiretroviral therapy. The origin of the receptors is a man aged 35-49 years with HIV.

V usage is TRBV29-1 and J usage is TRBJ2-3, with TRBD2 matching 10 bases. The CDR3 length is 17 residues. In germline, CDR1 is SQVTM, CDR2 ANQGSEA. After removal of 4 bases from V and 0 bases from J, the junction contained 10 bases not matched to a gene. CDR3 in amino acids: CSVVTSGGASSTDTQYF. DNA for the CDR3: TGCAGCGTTGTCACGAGCGGGGGGGCCTCTAGCACAGATACGCAGTATTTT.

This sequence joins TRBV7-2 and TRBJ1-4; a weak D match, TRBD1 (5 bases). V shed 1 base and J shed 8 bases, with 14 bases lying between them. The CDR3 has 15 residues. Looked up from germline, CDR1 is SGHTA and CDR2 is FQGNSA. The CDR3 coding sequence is TGTGCCAGCAGCTTAGACCAGGGTTTGGGGGAAAAACTGTTTTTT. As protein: CASSLDQGLGEKLFF.

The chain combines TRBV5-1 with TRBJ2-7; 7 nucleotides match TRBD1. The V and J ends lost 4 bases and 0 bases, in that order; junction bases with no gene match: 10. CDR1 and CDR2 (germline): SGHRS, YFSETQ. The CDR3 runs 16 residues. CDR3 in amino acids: CASSDPGTAYSYEQYF. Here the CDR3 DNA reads TGCGCCAGCAGCGACCCCGGGACAGCATACTCCTACGAGCAGTACTTC. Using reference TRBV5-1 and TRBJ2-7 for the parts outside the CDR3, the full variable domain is KAGVTQTPRYLIKTRGQQVTLSCSPISGHRSVSWYQQTPGQGLQFLFEYFSETQRNKGNFPGRFSGRQFSNSRSEMNVSTLELGDSALYLCASSDPGTAYSYEQYFGPGTRLTVT.

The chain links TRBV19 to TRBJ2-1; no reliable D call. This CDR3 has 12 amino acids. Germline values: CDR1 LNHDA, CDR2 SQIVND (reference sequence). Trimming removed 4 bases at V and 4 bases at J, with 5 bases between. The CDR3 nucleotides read TGTGCCAGTAGTAACGGGTACAATGAGCAGTTCTTC. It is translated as CASSNGYNEQFF.

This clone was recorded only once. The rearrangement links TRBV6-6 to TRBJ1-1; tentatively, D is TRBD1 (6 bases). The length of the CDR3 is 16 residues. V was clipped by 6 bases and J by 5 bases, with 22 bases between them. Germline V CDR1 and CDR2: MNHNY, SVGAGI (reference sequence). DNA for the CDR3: TGTGCCAGCAGCGGCCCCGGAACAGGGCGTGGGACTGAAGCTTTCTTT. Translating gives CASSGPGTGRGTEAFF.

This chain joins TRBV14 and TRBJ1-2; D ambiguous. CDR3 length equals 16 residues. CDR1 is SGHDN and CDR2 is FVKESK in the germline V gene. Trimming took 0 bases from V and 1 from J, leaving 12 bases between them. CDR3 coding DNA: TGTGCCAGCAGCCAAGAAGTTGGCATATATAACTATGGCTACACCTTC. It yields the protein CASSQEVGIYNYGYTF.

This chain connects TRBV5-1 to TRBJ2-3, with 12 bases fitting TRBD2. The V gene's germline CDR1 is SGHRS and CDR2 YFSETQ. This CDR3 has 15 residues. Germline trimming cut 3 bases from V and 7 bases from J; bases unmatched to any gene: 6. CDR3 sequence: CASSYRTSGENTQYF. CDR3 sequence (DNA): TGCGCCAGCAGCTACCGGACTAGCGGGGAGAATACGCAGTATTTT.

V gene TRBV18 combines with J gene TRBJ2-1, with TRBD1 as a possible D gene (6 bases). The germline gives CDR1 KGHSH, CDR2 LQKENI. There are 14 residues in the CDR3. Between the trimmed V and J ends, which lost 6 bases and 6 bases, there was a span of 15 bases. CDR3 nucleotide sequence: TGTGCCAGCTCCCGGGACAAGGGTATCAATGAGCAGTTCTTC. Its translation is CASSRDKGINEQFF. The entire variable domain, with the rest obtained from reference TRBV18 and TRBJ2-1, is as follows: NAGVMQNPRHLVRRRGQEARLRCSPMKGHSHVYWYRQLPEEGLKFMVYLQKENIIDESGMPKERFSAEFPKEGPSILRIQQVVRGDSAAYFCASSRDKGINEQFFGPGTRLTVL.

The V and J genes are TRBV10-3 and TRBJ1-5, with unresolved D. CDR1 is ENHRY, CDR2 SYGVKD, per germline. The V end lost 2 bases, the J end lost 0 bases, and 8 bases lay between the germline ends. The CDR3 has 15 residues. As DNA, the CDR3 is TGTGCCATCAGTGAGACGATTAATAGCAATCAGCCCCAGCATTTT. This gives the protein CAISETINSNQPQHF.

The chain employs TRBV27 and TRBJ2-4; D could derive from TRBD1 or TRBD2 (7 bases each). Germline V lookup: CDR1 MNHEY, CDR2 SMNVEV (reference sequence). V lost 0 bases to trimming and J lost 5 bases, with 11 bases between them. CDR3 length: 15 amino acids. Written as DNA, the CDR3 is TGTGCCAGCAGTTTATCCCAGGGGGGGGAAAACATTCAGTACTTC. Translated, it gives CASSLSQGGENIQYF.

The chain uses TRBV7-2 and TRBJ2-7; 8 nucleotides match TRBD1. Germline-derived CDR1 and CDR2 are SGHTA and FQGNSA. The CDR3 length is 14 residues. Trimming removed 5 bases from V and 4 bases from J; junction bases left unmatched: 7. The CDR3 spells CASSPGGMGYEQYF. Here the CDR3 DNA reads TGTGCCAGCAGCCCAGGGGGCATGGGATACGAGCAGTACTTC.

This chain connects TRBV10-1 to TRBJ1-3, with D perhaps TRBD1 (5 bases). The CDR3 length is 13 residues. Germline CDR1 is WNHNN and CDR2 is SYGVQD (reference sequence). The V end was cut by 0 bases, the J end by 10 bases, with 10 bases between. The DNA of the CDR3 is TGCGCCAGCAGTGAGTCGCACCGGGGGACCATATATTTT. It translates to CASSESHRGTIYF.